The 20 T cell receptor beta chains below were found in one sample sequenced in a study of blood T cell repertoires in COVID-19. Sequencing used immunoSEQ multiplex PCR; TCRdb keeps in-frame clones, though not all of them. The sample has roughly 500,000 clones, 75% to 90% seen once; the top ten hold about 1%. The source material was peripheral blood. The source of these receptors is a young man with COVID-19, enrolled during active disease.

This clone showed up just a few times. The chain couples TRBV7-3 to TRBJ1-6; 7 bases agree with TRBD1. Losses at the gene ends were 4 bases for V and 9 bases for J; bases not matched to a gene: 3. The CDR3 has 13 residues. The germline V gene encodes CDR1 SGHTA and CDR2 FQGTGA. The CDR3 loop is CASSSRTGSPLHF. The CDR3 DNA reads TGTGCCAGCAGCTCCAGGACAGGTTCACCCCTCCACTTT.

The CDR3, as DNA: TGTGCCAGCAGTTTCCACGGGGGAGAGACCCAGTACTTC. This translates into CASSFHGGETQYF. V and J are TRBV12-3 or TRBV12-4 and TRBJ2-5; perhaps TRBD2 as D (6 bases). V dropped 3 bases and J dropped 4 bases, with 9 bases sitting between them. The CDR3 loop spans 13 amino acids.

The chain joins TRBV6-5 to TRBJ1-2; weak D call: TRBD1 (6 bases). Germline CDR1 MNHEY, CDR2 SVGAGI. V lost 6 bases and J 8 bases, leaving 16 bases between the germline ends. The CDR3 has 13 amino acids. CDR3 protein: CASSPGQWRGYTF. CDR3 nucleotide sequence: TGTGCCAGCAGCCCCGGACAGTGGAGGGGCTACACCTTC.

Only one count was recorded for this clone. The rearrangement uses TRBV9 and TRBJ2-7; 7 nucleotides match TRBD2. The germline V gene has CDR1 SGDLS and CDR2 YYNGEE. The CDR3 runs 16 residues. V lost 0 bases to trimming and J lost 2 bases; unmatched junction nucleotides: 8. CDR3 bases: TGTGCCAGCAGCGTAGGGGGCGGGAGTAATGCCTACGAGCAGTACTTC. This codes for CASSVGGGSNAYEQYF.

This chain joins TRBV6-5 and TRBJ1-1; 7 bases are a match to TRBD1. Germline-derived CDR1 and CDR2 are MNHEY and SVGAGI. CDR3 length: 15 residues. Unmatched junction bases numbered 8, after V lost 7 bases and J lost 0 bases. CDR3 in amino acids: CASTRTGLMNTEAFF. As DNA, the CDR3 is TGTGCCAGCACGAGGACAGGCCTCATGAACACTGAAGCTTTCTTT.

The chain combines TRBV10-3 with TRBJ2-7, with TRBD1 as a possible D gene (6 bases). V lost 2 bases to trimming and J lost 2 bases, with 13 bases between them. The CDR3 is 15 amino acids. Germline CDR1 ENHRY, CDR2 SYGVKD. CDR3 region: CAISETTTGTYEQYF. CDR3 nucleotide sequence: TGTGCCATCAGTGAGACAACTACAGGGACCTACGAGCAGTACTTC.

The CDR3 loop is CASSSRSTGGDYGYTF. The CDR3 DNA reads as TGTGCCAGCAGTTCTCGTTCGACAGGGGGCGACTATGGCTACACCTTC. The rearrangement joins TRBV7-9 to TRBJ1-2, with 10 bases aligning to TRBD1. J lost 3 bases, V lost 6 bases, and 10 bases had no gene match. CDR1 and CDR2 from the germline V gene are SEHNR and FQNEAQ (reference sequence). The CDR3 is made up of 16 amino acids.

CDR3 nucleotides: TGTGCCTGGAGTGTAGCAAGGGACTACCTCTCCTACAATGAGCAGTTCTTC. Encoded protein: CAWSVARDYLSYNEQFF. The chain couples TRBV30 to TRBJ2-1; TRBD2 matches at 7 bases. Germline-derived CDR1 and CDR2 are GTSNPN and SVGIG (reference sequence). The V segment lost 0 bases and the J segment 0 bases; nucleotides outside the gene matches: 8. The CDR3 extends over 17 amino acids.

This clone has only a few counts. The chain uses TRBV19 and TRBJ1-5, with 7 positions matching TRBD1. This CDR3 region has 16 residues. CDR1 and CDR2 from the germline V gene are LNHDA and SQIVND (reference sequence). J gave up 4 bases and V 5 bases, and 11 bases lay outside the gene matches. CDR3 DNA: TGTGCCAGTAGTCCTACAGGGGCCCTGGGGAATCAGCCCCAGCATTTT. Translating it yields CASSPTGALGNQPQHF.

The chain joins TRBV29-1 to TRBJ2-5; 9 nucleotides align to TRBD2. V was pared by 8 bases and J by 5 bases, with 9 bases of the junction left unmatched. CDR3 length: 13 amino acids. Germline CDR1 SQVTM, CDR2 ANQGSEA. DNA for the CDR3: TGCAGCAGTGGGGATAGCGGGAGTGAGACCCAGTACTTC. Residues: CSSGDSGSETQYF. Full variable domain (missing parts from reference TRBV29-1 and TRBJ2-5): SAVISQKPSRDICQRGTSLTIQCQVDSQVTMMFWYRQQPGQSLTLIATANQGSEATYESGFVIDKFPISRPNLTFSTLTVSNMSPEDSSIYLCSSGDSGSETQYFGPGTRLLVL.

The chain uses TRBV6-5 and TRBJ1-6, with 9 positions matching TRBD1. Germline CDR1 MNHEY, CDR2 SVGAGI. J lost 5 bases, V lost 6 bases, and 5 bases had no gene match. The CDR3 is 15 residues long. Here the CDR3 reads CASSYRGHDNSPLHF. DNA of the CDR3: TGTGCCAGCAGCTACAGGGGGCATGATAATTCACCCCTCCACTTT.

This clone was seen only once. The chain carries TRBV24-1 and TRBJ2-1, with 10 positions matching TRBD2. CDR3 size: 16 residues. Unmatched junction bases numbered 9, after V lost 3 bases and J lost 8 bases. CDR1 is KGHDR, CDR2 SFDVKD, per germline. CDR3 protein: CATSDETSGIGYEQFF. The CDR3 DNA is TGTGCCACCAGTGATGAAACTAGCGGGATAGGGTATGAGCAGTTCTTC.

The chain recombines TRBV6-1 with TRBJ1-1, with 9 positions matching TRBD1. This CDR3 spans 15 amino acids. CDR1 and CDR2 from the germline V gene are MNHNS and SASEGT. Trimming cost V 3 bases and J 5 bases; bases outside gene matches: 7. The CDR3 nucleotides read TGTGCCAGCAGTGAGGGACAGGGATTCAGGACTGAAGCTTTCTTT. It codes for CASSEGQGFRTEAFF.

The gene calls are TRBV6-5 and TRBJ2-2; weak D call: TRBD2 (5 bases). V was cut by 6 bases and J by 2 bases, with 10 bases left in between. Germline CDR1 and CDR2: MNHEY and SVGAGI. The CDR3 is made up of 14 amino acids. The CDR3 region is CASRPGTNTGELFF. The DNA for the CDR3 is TGTGCCAGCAGGCCGGGAACTAACACCGGGGAGCTGTTTTTT.

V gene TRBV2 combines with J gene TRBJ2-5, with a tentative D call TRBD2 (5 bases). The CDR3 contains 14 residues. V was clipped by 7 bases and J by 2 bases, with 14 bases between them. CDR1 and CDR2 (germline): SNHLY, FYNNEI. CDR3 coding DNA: TGTGCCAGCAAGGCGGGCGGAGGTCAAGAGACCCAGTACTTC. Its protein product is CASKAGGGQETQYF.

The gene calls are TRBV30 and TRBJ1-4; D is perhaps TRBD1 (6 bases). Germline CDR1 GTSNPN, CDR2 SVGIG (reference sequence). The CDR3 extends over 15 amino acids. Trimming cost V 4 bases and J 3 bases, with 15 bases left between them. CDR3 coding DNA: TGTGCCTGGAATCAAAGGGGGTTTTCTAATGAAAAACTGTTTTTT. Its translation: CAWNQRGFSNEKLFF.

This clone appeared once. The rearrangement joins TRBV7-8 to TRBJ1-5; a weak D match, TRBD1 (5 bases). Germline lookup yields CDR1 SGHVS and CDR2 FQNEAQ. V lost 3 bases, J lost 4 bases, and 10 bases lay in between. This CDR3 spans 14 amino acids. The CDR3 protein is CASSFRQTNQPQHF. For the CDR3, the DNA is TGTGCCAGCAGCTTCCGACAGACGAATCAGCCCCAGCATTTT.

The CDR3 region is CASSLGPGANVLTF. The CDR3 DNA is TGCGCCAGCAGCTTGGGGCCTGGGGCCAACGTCCTGACTTTC. V is TRBV5-1 and J is TRBJ2-6; D gene unclear. There are 14 residues in the CDR3. V was trimmed by 0 bases and J by 2 bases, leaving 3 bases between them. The germline gives CDR1 SGHRS, CDR2 YFSETQ.

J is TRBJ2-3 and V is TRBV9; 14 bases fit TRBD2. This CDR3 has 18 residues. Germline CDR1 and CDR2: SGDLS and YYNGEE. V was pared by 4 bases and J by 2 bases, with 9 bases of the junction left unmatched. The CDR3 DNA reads TGTGCCAGCAGCCCGACGGGACTAGCGGGAGTTTACACAGATACGCAGTATTTT. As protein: CASSPTGLAGVYTDTQYF. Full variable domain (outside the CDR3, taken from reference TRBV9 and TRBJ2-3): DSGVTQTPKHLITATGQRVTLRCSPRSGDLSVYWYQQSLDQGLQFLIQYYNGEERAKGNILERFSAQQFPDLHSELNLSSLELGDSALYFCASSPTGLAGVYTDTQYFGPGTRLTVL.

The chain's CDR3 is CASLPGAGGSPLHF. CDR3 coding DNA: TGTGCCAGCCTCCCCGGAGCCGGGGGTTCACCCCTCCACTTT. The rearrangement joins TRBV27 to TRBJ1-6; TRBD1 might be the D (5 bases). The V end was cut by 8 bases, the J end by 9 bases, with 17 bases between. This CDR3 comprises 14 residues. Germline CDR1 reads MNHEY; CDR2 reads SMNVEV (reference sequence).